Presented here are 15 T cell receptor beta chains from one specimen sequenced in a study of OX40 agonist ivuxolimab in advanced cancers. TCRdb's copy holds only in-frame clones and misses some; the assay was immunoSEQ multiplex PCR. The data show around 95,000 clones, around 93% seen once. The source material was CD4+ or CD8+ T cells sorted from blood, sampled in a trial of the OX40 agonist ivuxolimab. All receptors derive from an adult with an advanced solid tumor such as melanoma, head and neck, liver or kidney cancer.

The rearrangement joins TRBV7-9 to TRBJ2-1; 8 nucleotides align to TRBD1. Germline CDR1 SEHNR, CDR2 FQNEAQ (reference sequence). There are 15 residues in the CDR3. With 4 bases clipped from V and 3 bases from J, the junction kept 5 bases outside the gene matches. The chain's CDR3 is CASSSRDRNYNEQFF. The CDR3 bases are TGTGCCAGCAGCTCCAGGGACAGGAACTACAATGAGCAGTTCTTC.

V and J are TRBV6-4 and TRBJ2-1; 8 nucleotides line up with TRBD1. CDR1 and CDR2 (germline): MRHNA, SNTAGT. The CDR3 totals 15 residues. V shed 0 bases, J shed 7 bases, and the junction held 5 bases outside the gene matches. The CDR3, as DNA: TGTGCCAGCAGTGACTCCTGGACAGGGTGGAATGAGCAGTTCTTC. The encoded protein is CASSDSWTGWNEQFF.

The chain carries TRBV5-4 and TRBJ2-5, with TRBD1 as a possible D gene (6 bases). The CDR3 totals 13 residues. V lost 0 bases and J 4 bases, leaving 7 bases between the germline ends. Germline V gene data show CDR1 as SGHNT and CDR2 as YYREEE (reference sequence). CDR3 region: CASSLGRGETQYF. DNA of the CDR3: TGTGCCAGCAGCTTGGGCAGGGGAGAGACCCAGTACTTC.

The chain is built from TRBV29-1 and TRBJ2-1; TRBD2 matches 8 bases. The CDR3 is 14 amino acids. The trim removed 7 bases at V and 7 bases at J, leaving 12 bases unmatched. CDR1 is SQVTM, CDR2 ANQGSEA, per germline. For the CDR3, the DNA is TGCAGCGGGTACGGGACTAGGGGTAGGAATGAGCAGTTCTTC. Translating it yields CSGYGTRGRNEQFF.

The chain recombines TRBV28 with TRBJ1-4, with TRBD1 matching 7 bases. The CDR3 length is 13 residues. V shed 10 bases and J 7 bases; nucleotides not matched to a gene: 9. Per the germline V gene, CDR1 is MDHEN and CDR2 is SYDVKM. The CDR3 sequence is CATRRGRIEKLFF. The DNA for the CDR3 is TGTGCCACCCGAAGGGGGCGTATTGAAAAACTGTTTTTT.

The chain has TRBV19 and TRBJ2-7, with a tentative D call TRBD1 (5 bases). Germline loops: CDR1 LNHDA, CDR2 SQIVND (reference sequence). Deletions cut 8 bases from V and 5 bases from J, with 16 bases between. There are 13 residues in the CDR3. In DNA form, the CDR3 reads TGTGCCAGTGCCCCAGCTCAGGGTAACGAGCAGTACTTC. Its translation: CASAPAQGNEQYF. Full variable domain (rest looked up from reference TRBV19 and TRBJ2-7): DGGITQSPKYLFRKEGQNVTLSCEQNLNHDAMYWYRQDPGQGLRLIYYSQIVNDFQKGDIAEGYSVSREKKESFPLTVTSAQKNPTAFYLCASAPAQGNEQYFGPGTRLTVT.

This clone came up a few times. The chain combines TRBV30 with TRBJ2-1; the D gene is possibly TRBD1 (5 bases). Looked up from germline, CDR1 is GTSNPN and CDR2 is SVGIG (reference sequence). This CDR3 is built from 13 residues. Trimming removed 0 bases from V and 4 bases from J, with 7 bases in between. CDR3 nucleotides: TGTGCCTGGAGTGTAGGGGCTTACAATGAGCAGTTCTTC. This encodes CAWSVGAYNEQFF.

V usage is TRBV5-5 and J usage is TRBJ1-2, with D perhaps matching TRBD1 (6 bases). V lost 4 bases, J lost 3 bases, and 13 bases lay in between. The CDR3 has 14 residues. Germline V gene sequence: CDR1 SGHKS, CDR2 YYEKEE (reference sequence). CDR3 amino acids: CASSPAGVDYGYTF. The DNA of the CDR3 is TGTGCCAGCAGCCCCGCAGGGGTCGACTATGGCTACACCTTC.

The chain couples TRBV11-2 to TRBJ1-1, with D uncertain. Trimming left V 2 bases short and J 12 bases short, with 19 bases between. The CDR3 totals 14 residues. CDR1 and CDR2 from the germline V gene are SGHAT and FQNNGV. The chain's CDR3 is CASSLIEKGSRSFF. CDR3 DNA: TGTGCCAGCAGCTTAATTGAAAAGGGTTCGAGGTCTTTCTTT.

This rearrangement joins TRBV5-6 to TRBJ2-7; D remains unclear. CDR3 length: 12 residues. Looked up from germline, CDR1 is SGHDT and CDR2 is YYEEEE. V was pared by 3 bases and J by 3 bases, with 7 bases between. CDR3 in DNA: TGTGCCAGCAGCTACTTAGGCTACGAGCAGTACTTC. It translates to CASSYLGYEQYF.

The V gene is TRBV5-6, the J gene TRBJ1-2; D is unresolved. V was trimmed by 0 bases and J by 4 bases, leaving 16 bases between them. CDR1 is SGHDT and CDR2 is YYEEEE in the germline V gene. The CDR3 runs 16 residues. The CDR3: CASSLARGHPAYGYTF. The CDR3 coding sequence is TGTGCCAGCAGCTTGGCTCGTGGGCACCCTGCCTATGGCTACACCTTC.

The rearrangement joins TRBV25-1 to TRBJ2-5, with unresolved D. CDR1 is MGHDK, CDR2 SYGVNS, per germline. V was shortened by 2 bases and J by 4 bases, with 8 bases between the two germline ends. The length of the CDR3 is 13 residues. CDR3 nucleotides: TGTGCCAGCAGTGAAGGCGTCCCAGAGACCCAGTACTTC. This encodes CASSEGVPETQYF.

The chain links TRBV25-1 to TRBJ2-5; D remains ambiguous. The CDR3 has 14 residues. Germline CDR1 is MGHDK and CDR2 is SYGVNS. V was pared by 4 bases and J by 2 bases, with 11 bases between. In DNA form, the CDR3 reads TGTGCCAGCAGTGCGCCACTGAAACAAGAGACCCAGTACTTC. Its translation: CASSAPLKQETQYF.

The chain joins TRBV28 to TRBJ2-7, with 7 bases that match TRBD1. V lost 7 bases, J lost 3 bases, and 9 bases stayed unmatched. The CDR3 totals 14 residues. CDR1 is MDHEN and CDR2 is SYDVKM in the germline V gene. CDR3 coding DNA: TGTGCCAGCACCCAACCTGGGACAGACTACGAGCAGTACTTC. It encodes CASTQPGTDYEQYF. Looking up the rest from reference TRBV28 and TRBJ2-7 gives the full variable domain: DVKVTQSSRYLVKRTGEKVFLECVQDMDHENMFWYRQDPGLGLRLIYFSYDVKMKEKGDIPEGYSVSREKKERFSLILESASTNQTSMYLCASTQPGTDYEQYFGPGTRLTVT.

The rearrangement links TRBV4-3 to TRBJ2-2; D tentatively fits TRBD1 or TRBD2 (5 bases each). The CDR3 has 17 amino acids. Germline assignment: CDR1 LGHNA and CDR2 YSLEER. The V end was cut by 1 base, the J end by 1 base, with 13 bases between. The chain's CDR3 is CASSQGQEGLNTGELFF. The CDR3 coding sequence is TGCGCCAGCAGCCAAGGGCAAGAGGGGCTGAACACCGGGGAGCTGTTTTTT.